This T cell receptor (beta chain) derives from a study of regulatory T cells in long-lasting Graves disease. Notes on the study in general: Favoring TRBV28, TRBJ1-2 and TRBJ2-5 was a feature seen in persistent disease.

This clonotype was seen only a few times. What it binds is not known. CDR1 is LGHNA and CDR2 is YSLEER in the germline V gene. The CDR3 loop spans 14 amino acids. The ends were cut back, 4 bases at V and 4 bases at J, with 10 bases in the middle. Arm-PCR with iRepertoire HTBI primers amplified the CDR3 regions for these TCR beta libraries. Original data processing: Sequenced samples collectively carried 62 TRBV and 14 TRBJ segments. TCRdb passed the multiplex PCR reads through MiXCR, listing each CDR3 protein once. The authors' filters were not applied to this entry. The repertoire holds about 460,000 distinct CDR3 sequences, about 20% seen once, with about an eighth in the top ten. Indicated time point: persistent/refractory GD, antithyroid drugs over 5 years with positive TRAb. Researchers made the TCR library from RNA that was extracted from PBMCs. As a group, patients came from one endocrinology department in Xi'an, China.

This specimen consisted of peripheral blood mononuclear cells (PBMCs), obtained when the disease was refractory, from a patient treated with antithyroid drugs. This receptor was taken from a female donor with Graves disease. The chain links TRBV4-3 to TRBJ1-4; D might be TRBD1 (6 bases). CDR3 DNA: TGCGCCAGCAGCCCGGGACACAATAATGAAAAACTGTTTTTT. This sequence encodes CASSPGHNNEKLFF.